This record concerns one T cell receptor (delta chain) sequence. The target antigen is unknown. A far larger clone is one nucleotide away, so this likely arose from a read error. The same CDR3 is also encoded by other DNA sequences in this sample. The record originates from a study of γδ T cells in repeated Plasmodium falciparum infection. The germline V gene has CDR1 GEAIGNYY and CDR2 EKD. The CDR3 loop spans 13 amino acids. Overall study results and limits: Malian children's Vdelta2-negative repertoires appeared more expanded and less diverse than Australians'.

Bulk repertoires came from Vgamma9/Vdelta2+ or Vdelta2-negative gammadelta T cells flow-sorted from PBMC. TCRdb called clones anew from the multiplex PCR reads with CATT. The table lists 75,000 to 95,000 delta-chain clones, roughly 0.98% of them singletons, with around a tenth in the top ten. The receptor was derived from a pool of human donors (malaria-infected and uninfected, not separated). For the V gene the call is TRDV2; the J gene has no call; the table's D call, TRDD3, has no DNA check behind it. Source material: gamma-delta T cells from blood. CDR3: CACRPRDTDKLIF. Here the CDR3 DNA reads TGTGCCTGTCGTCCTCGGGACACCGATAAGCTCATCTTT.